The present TCR beta chain was sequenced within a study of blood T cell repertoires in COVID-19. The wider study: The cDNA or gDNA used as material had been derived from T cells, B-cell-depleted T cells, or PBMCs.

The germline gives CDR1 KGHSH, CDR2 LQKENI. The V end was cut by 2 bases, the J end by 1 base, with 11 bases between. This CDR3 contains 15 residues. Per the original data handling: By means of reference gene primer amplification, nucleated cell counts were estimated. Assay: immunoSEQ multiplex PCR; the TCRdb copy retains only in-frame clones and omits some. From that table come the V and J calls and clone size; the DNA was used to work out D and trimming. Here the sample spans hundreds of thousands of clones, approximately 89% being singletons. Seattle researchers signed up patients amid active infection and tracked them longitudinally.

V gene TRBV18 combines with J gene TRBJ2-5; the D is unclear. Sequences were obtained from peripheral blood. This TCR was sampled from a woman in her seventies with COVID-19, enrolled during active disease. Written as DNA, the CDR3 is TGTGCCAGCTCACCAAGGTCTACAGTCCAAGAGACCCAGTACTTC. Its translation: CASSPRSTVQETQYF. The full variable domain, in which reference TRBV18 and TRBJ2-5 provide the parts outside the CDR3, is NAGVMQNPRHLVRRRGQEARLRCSPMKGHSHVYWYRQLPEEGLKFMVYLQKENIIDESGMPKERFSAEFPKEGPSILRIQQVVRGDSAAYFCASSPRSTVQETQYFGPGTRLLVL.